Listed here are 14 T cell receptor delta chains from one sample, sequenced in a study of DNA immune sequencing with unique molecular identifiers. Primers for all 8 TRDV and 4 TRDJ genes amplified genomic DNA in 32-plex. In approximately 3 barcoding PCR cycles, molecules received a 12-nucleotide UMI, then adapter PCR followed. TCRdb reanalysed the multiplex PCR reads via CATT. In the table there are roughly 400 delta-chain clones, around 7.6% of which are singletons. The sequenced material came from gamma-delta T cells enriched from blood buffy coat, or unenriched PBMCs (not recorded which). These TCRs come from a human donor in good health.

This clone occurred a few times. A far bigger clonotype differs at one base, so this is likely a read error. The chain has TRDV2 and TRDJ3; TRDD3 is a possible D gene (5 bases). The CDR3 is 20 residues long. From germline, CDR1 is GEAIGNYY and CDR2 EKD. In DNA, the CDR3 is TGTGCCTGTGTCACCTTGGGGACCACGAACGGCTCCTGGGACACCCGACAGATGTTTTTC. The encoded protein is CACVTLGTTNGSWDTRQMFF.

Of note for this clone: A far larger clone lies a single base away; this is likely a read error. The sample carries other DNA sequences with the same CDR3. This chain uses TRDV2 with TRDJ1; 12 bases align to TRDD3. The CDR3 totals 16 residues. The germline gives CDR1 GEAIGNYY, CDR2 EKD. CDR3 loop: CACDKLGDTQADKLIF. The CDR3 bases are TGTGCCTGTGACAAGCTGGGGGATACGCAGGCCGACAAACTCATCTTT.

This clone has only a few counts. With a far larger clone one base away, a read error is the likely cause. In the same sample, other DNA sequences code for this CDR3. The rearrangement uses TRDV2 and TRDJ1; TRDD3 aligns across 11 bases. The CDR3 loop spans 15 amino acids. Per germline, CDR1 GEAIGNYY and CDR2 EKD. The CDR3 loop is CACAQLGDRDDKLIF. As DNA, the CDR3 is TGTGCCTGTGCCCAACTGGGGGATAGGGACGATAAACTCATATTT.

This clone is medium-sized by share. This chain joins TRDV1 and TRDJ1, with TRDD3 matching over 7 bases. No J gene is reported in TCRdb; it was inferred here by comparing the DNA with germline. Trimming cost V 4 bases and J 0 bases; bases outside gene matches: 41. The germline V gene has CDR1 TSWWSYY and CDR2 QGS. This CDR3 contains 27 residues. CDR3 protein: CALGATSLGASPLVLGPRRTYTDKLIF. Written as DNA, the CDR3 is TGTGCTCTTGGGGCCACTTCATTGGGGGCCTCCCCTCTTGTACTGGGGCCCCGCCGTACGTACACCGATAAACTCATCTTT.

Turning to this clone: A far larger clone is one nucleotide away, so this likely arose from a read error. The V gene is TRDV2, the J gene TRDJ1, with 9 bases aligning to TRDD3. J was trimmed by 0 bases and V by 5 bases; bases with no gene match: 12. This CDR3 contains 17 residues. Germline-derived CDR1 and CDR2 are GEAIGNYY and EKD. The CDR3 loop is CACVTLGDGKYTDKLIF. CDR3 nucleotides: TGTGCCTGTGTCACTCTGGGGGATGGAAAGTACACCGATAAACTCATCTTT.

With respect to this clone: The protein in TCRdb stems from a much larger clone and differs at residue 5 from this DNA's translation, likely a read error; here the protein is translated from the DNA. In DNA, the CDR3 is TGTGCCTGTGCCAAACTGGGGGATAGGGACGATAAACTCATCTTT. Protein sequence: CACAKLGDRDDKLIF. The rearrangement joins TRDV2 to TRDJ1; the match to TRDD3 covers 11 bases. The germline gives CDR1 GEAIGNYY, CDR2 EKD. The CDR3 length is 15 residues. Unmatched junction bases numbered 8, after V lost 5 bases and J lost 4 bases.

This clone is medium-sized within its sample. The J gene is TRDJ1, the V gene TRDV1; TRDD2 agrees at 8 bases. Germline CDR1 reads TSWWSYY; CDR2 reads QGS. The CDR3 consists of 23 residues. With 3 bases clipped from V and 0 bases from J, the junction kept 27 bases outside the gene matches. Here the CDR3 DNA reads TGTGCTCTTGGGGACCTACCAAGGACTTCCTACGTCCGGGGGGGGACGTACACCGATAAACTCATCTTT. It specifies CALGDLPRTSYVRGGTYTDKLIF.

This clone qualifies as large. The chain joins TRDV2 to TRDJ1; D unclear. V was trimmed by 0 bases and J by 3 bases, leaving 10 bases between them. The germline V gene encodes CDR1 GEAIGNYY and CDR2 EKD. The CDR3 consists of 14 residues. The CDR3, as DNA: TGTGCCTGTGACACCGTCGCGCTACCCGATAAACTCATCTTT. Amino acid sequence: CACDTVALPDKLIF.

This clone is labeled as large. The chain carries TRDV2 and TRDJ1; D is uncertain. V was cut by 0 bases and J by 0 bases, with 10 bases left in between. The CDR3 sequence is 15 residues long. CDR1 is GEAIGNYY, CDR2 EKD, per germline. The CDR3 bases are TGTGCCTGTGACACCGTAGGGAGTTACACCGATAAACTCATCTTT. It translates to CACDTVGSYTDKLIF.

This clone was found a few times. One base separates it from a far larger clone, so it is likely a read error. Different DNA sequences within this sample yield the same CDR3. The chain joins TRDV2 to TRDJ1; 9 nucleotides match TRDD3. The junction had 23 bases not matched to a gene; V was cut back by 7 bases and J by 0 bases. The CDR3 consists of 20 residues. The germline V gene encodes CDR1 GEAIGNYY and CDR2 EKD. CDR3 bases: TGTGCCTGCGATAACCTTGGTACGGGGGGATACCGTACTTACACCGATAAACTCATCTTT. It is translated as CACDNLGTGGYRTYTDKLIF.

This clone counts as large. The chain links TRDV2 to TRDJ1; 8 bases line up with TRDD3. V shed 3 bases and J 1 base; nucleotides not matched to a gene: 12. This CDR3 has 17 residues. In germline, CDR1 is GEAIGNYY, CDR2 EKD. The CDR3 region has the DNA TGTGCCTGTGACTCACTTCCCTACGGGGATACCACCGATAAACTCATCTTT. Translated, it gives CACDSLPYGDTTDKLIF.

This clone is termed hyperexpanded. The same CDR3 can be traced to other DNA sequences in this sample. The V and J genes are TRDV2 and TRDJ1, with 11 bases fitting TRDD3. V was clipped by 0 bases and J by 4 bases; unmatched bases: 12. From germline, CDR1 is GEAIGNYY and CDR2 EKD. This CDR3 region has 18 residues. CDR3 region: CACDTVTTLGDNGDKLIF. CDR3 in DNA: TGTGCCTGTGACACCGTAACCACACTGGGGGATAATGGCGATAAACTCATCTTT.

Regarding this clone: This probably arose from a read error, given a far larger clone one base away. Other DNA variants within this sample encode the same CDR3. The J gene is TRDJ1, the V gene TRDV2; 10 nucleotides match TRDD3. Germline values: CDR1 GEAIGNYY, CDR2 EKD. V was pared by 3 bases and J by 3 bases, with 21 bases of the junction left unmatched. CDR3 length equals 20 residues. CDR3 DNA sequence: TGTGCCTGTGACCCTGTACTGGGGGATGCGAAAGGGAGAGGACCCGATAAACTCATCTTT. It translates to CACDPVLGDAKGRGPDKLIF.

This clone is termed large. The chain uses TRDV2 and TRDJ1, with 10 bases identical to TRDD3. V lost 3 bases to trimming and J lost 0 bases; unmatched junction nucleotides: 9. CDR3 length: 17 residues. In germline, CDR1 is GEAIGNYY, CDR2 EKD. This CDR3 reads CACDGLGDRLYTDKLIF. The DNA for the CDR3 is TGTGCCTGTGACGGTCTGGGGGATAGACTGTACACCGATAAACTCATCTTT.